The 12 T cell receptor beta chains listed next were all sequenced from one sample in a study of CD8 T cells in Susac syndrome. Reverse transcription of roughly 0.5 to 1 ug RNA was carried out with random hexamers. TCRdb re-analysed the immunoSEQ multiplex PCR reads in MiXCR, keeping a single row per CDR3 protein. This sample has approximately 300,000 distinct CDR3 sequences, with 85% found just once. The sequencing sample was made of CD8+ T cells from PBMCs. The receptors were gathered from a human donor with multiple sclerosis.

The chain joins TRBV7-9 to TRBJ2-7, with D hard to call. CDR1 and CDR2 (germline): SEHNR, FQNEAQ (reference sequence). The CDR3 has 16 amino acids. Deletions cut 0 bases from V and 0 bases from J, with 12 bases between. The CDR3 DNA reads TGTGCCAGCAGCTTAGCCTTGCAGGTACCCTCCTACGAGCAGTACTTC. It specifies CASSLALQVPSYEQYF.

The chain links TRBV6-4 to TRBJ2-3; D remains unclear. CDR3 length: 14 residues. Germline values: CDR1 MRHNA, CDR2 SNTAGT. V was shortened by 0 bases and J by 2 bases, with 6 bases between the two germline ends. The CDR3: CASSDSIPTDTQYF. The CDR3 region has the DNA TGTGCCAGCAGTGACTCGATTCCCACAGATACGCAGTATTTT.

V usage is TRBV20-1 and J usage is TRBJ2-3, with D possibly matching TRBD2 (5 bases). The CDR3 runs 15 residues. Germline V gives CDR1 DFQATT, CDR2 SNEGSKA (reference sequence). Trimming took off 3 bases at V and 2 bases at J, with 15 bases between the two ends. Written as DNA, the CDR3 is TGCAGTGCTAGTGTCCTAGCCCCTTTCACAGATACGCAGTATTTT. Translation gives CSASVLAPFTDTQYF.

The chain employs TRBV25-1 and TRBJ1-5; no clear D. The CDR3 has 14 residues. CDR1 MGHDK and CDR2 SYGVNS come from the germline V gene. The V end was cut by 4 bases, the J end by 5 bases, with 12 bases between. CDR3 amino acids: CASSVGSGDQPQHF. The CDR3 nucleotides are TGTGCCAGCAGTGTGGGTAGTGGCGATCAGCCCCAGCATTTT.

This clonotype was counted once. In DNA, the CDR3 is TGTGCCAGCAGTTACTCCCAGGGGGGAAGCACTGAAGCTTTCTTT. Translated: CASSYSQGGSTEAFF. This chain uses TRBV6-5 with TRBJ1-1, with 7 bases matching TRBD1. The CDR3 is made up of 15 amino acids. V lost 0 bases to trimming and J lost 4 bases; unmatched junction nucleotides: 5. Germline CDR1 and CDR2: MNHEY and SVGAGI.

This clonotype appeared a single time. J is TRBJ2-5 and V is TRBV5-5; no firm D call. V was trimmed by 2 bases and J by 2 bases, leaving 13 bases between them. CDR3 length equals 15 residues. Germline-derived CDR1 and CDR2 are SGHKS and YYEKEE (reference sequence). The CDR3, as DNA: TGTGCCAGCAGCTTCCTCGGGCGGCGACAAGAGACCCAGTACTTC. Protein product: CASSFLGRRQETQYF.

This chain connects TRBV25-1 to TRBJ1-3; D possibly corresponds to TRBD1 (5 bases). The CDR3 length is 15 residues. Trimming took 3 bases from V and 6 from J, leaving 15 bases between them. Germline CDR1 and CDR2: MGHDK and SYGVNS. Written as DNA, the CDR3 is TGTGCCAGCAGTGATCAGGGATTGCACGCAAACACCATATATTTT. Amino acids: CASSDQGLHANTIYF.

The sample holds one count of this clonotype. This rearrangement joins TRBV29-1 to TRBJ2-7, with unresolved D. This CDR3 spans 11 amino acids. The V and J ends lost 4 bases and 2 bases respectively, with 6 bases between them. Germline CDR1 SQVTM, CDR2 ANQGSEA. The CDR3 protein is CSVGETYEQYF. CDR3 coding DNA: TGCAGCGTTGGCGAAACCTACGAGCAGTACTTC.

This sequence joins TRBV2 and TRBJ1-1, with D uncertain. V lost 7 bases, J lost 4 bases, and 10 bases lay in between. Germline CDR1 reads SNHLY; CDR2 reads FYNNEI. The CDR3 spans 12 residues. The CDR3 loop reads CASTHFATEAFF. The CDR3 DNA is TGTGCCAGCACCCATTTTGCCACTGAAGCTTTCTTT.

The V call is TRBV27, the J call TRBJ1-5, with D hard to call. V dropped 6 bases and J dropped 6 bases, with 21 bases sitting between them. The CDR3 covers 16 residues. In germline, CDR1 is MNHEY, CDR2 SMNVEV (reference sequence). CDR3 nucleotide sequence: TGTGCCAGCAGCTTAGGTGGCGGAGAGTTAGGTCAGCCCCAGCATTTT. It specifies CASSLGGGELGQPQHF.

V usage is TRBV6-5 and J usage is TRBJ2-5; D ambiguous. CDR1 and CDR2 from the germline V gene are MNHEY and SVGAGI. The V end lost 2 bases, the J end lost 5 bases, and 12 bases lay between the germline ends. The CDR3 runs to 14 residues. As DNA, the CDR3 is TGTGCCAGCAGTTACGGGATAAAGCTGGAGACCCAGTACTTC. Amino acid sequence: CASSYGIKLETQYF.

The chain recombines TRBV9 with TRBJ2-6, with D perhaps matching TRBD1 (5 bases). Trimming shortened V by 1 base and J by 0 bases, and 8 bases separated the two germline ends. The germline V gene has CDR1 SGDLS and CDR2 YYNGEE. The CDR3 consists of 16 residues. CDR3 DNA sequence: TGTGCCAGCAGCGTAAACAGGCACTCTGGGGCCAACGTCCTGACTTTC. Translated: CASSVNRHSGANVLTF.